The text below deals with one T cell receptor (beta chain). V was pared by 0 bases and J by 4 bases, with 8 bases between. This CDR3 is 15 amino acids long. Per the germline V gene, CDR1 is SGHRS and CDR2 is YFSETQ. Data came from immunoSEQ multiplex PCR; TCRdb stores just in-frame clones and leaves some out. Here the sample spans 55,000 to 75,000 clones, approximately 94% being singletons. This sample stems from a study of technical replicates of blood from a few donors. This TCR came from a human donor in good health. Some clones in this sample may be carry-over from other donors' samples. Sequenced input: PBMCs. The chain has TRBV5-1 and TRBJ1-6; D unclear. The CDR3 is CASSLAQNYNSPLHF. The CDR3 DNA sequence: TGCGCCAGCAGCTTGGCCCAGAATTATAATTCACCCCTCCACTTT.